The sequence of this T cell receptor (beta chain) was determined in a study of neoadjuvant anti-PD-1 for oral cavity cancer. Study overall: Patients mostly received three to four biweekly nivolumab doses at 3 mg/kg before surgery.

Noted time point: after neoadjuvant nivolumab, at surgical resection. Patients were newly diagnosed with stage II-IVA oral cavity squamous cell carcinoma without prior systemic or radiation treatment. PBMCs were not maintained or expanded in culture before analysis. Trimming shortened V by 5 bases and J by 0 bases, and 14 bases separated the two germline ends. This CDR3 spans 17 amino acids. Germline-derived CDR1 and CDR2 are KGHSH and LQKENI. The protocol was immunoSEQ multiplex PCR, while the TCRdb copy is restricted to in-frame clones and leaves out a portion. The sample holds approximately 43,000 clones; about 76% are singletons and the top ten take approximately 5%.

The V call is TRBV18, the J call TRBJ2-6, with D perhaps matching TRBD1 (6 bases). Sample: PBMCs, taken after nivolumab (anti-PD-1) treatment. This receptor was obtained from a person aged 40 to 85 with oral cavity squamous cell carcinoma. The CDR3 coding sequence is TGTGCCAGCTCAGCTCGGGGACATAACTCTGGGGCCAACGTCCTGACTTTC. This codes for CASSARGHNSGANVLTF.